One and the same sample provided the 21 T cell receptor beta chains below, sequenced in a study of cytomegalovirus exposure and HLA in healthy donors. The PCR made use of 60 Vbeta and 13 Jbeta primers. Here immunoSEQ multiplex PCR was the method, and the copy in TCRdb shows in-frame clones only, minus some. The sample includes 100,000 to 150,000 clones, about 80% of them seen just once. What was sequenced was PBMCs. Every receptor here comes from a woman aged 45-65 years in good health and CMV-seronegative.

The chain links TRBV7-6 to TRBJ1-4; TRBD1 aligns across 7 bases. Germline V CDR1 and CDR2: SGHVS, FNYEAQ. CDR3 length equals 10 residues. V shed 10 bases and J 12 bases; nucleotides not matched to a gene: 5. The CDR3 sequence is CATERGQLFF. In DNA, the CDR3 is TGTGCCACGGAAAGGGGGCAACTGTTTTTT.

This chain joins TRBV19 and TRBJ2-1, with unresolved D. Germline CDR1 reads LNHDA; CDR2 reads SQIVND (reference sequence). V shed 2 bases and J shed 7 bases, with 15 bases lying between them. The CDR3 length is 15 residues. CDR3 loop: CASSIRRLLDNEQFF. In DNA form, the CDR3 reads TGTGCCAGTAGTATAAGGCGGCTCCTCGATAATGAGCAGTTCTTC.

V usage is TRBV25-1 and J usage is TRBJ1-5; D remains unclear. Germline lookup yields CDR1 MGHDK and CDR2 SYGVNS. This CDR3 is built from 13 residues. Deletions cut 2 bases from V and 11 bases from J, with 13 bases between. CDR3 region: CASSEGATTAQHF. CDR3 coding DNA: TGTGCCAGCAGTGAAGGAGCCACCACGGCCCAGCATTTT.

In this sample, this clone turned up a few times. This rearrangement joins TRBV30 to TRBJ1-5; TRBD1 agrees at 8 bases. Germline CDR1 GTSNPN, CDR2 SVGIG (reference sequence). J gave up 6 bases and V 1 base, and 5 bases lay outside the gene matches. This CDR3 region has 14 residues. Written as DNA, the CDR3 is TGTGCCTGGAGTGCCGGACAGGGAGTTCAGCCCCAGCATTTT. Its translation is CAWSAGQGVQPQHF.

This clone was counted once. The DNA of the CDR3 is TGTGCCAGCTCACCACAGACTAGCGGGAACGAGCAGTACTTC. This sequence encodes CASSPQTSGNEQYF. The J gene is TRBJ2-5, the V gene TRBV18; 11 bases align to TRBD2. The end of the DNA is better explained by TRBJ2-7, so the J call may be wrong. This CDR3 is 14 amino acids long. Germline values: CDR1 KGHSH, CDR2 LQKENI.

The genes are TRBV19 and TRBJ1-5, with D perhaps matching TRBD1 (6 bases). This CDR3 region has 14 residues. The germline V and J ends were trimmed by 6 bases and 5 bases, with 14 bases remaining between them. In germline, CDR1 is LNHDA, CDR2 SQIVND (reference sequence). For the CDR3, the DNA is TGTGCCAGTAGGGCGCAGGGGTTCCATCAGCCCCAGCATTTT. Translated: CASRAQGFHQPQHF. Complete variable domain (other parts from reference TRBV19 and TRBJ1-5): DGGITQSPKYLFRKEGQNVTLSCEQNLNHDAMYWYRQDPGQGLRLIYYSQIVNDFQKGDIAEGYSVSREKKESFPLTVTSAQKNPTAFYLCASRAQGFHQPQHFGDGTRLSIL.

V is TRBV6-6 and J is TRBJ2-7, with TRBD1 matching over 10 bases. Germline assignment: CDR1 MNHNY and CDR2 SVGAGI (reference sequence). The V and J ends lost 4 bases and 9 bases, in that order; junction bases with no gene match: 15. This CDR3 region has 16 residues. CDR3 sequence: CASSLGRDRGGGGQYV. The CDR3, as DNA: TGTGCCAGCAGTTTAGGTAGGGACAGGGGTGGGGGGGGGCAGTACGTC.

J is TRBJ1-2 and V is TRBV7-2; 8 positions agree with TRBD1. V was pared by 0 bases and J by 7 bases, with 7 bases of the junction left unmatched. This CDR3 is built from 15 residues. CDR1 and CDR2 from the germline V gene are SGHTA and FQGNSA. CDR3 amino acids: CASSLAQGATGGYTF. The DNA of the CDR3 is TGTGCCAGCAGCTTAGCTCAGGGGGCAACTGGTGGCTACACCTTC.

The genes are TRBV19 and TRBJ2-2, with 8 positions matching TRBD1. V gave up 8 bases and J gave up 4 bases; unmatched junction bases: 6. The CDR3 spans 14 residues. Germline loops: CDR1 LNHDA, CDR2 SQIVND (reference sequence). CDR3 protein: CASAGGAGTGELFF. The CDR3 DNA reads TGTGCCAGTGCAGGGGGCGCGGGCACCGGGGAGCTGTTTTTT.

This clone was observed a handful of times. The chain joins TRBV30 to TRBJ1-2; no clear D gene. The CDR3 has 12 residues. Trimming pared 2 bases from V and 4 bases from J, leaving 8 bases between. The V gene's germline CDR1 is GTSNPN and CDR2 SVGIG (reference sequence). The CDR3 spells CAWSSQSYGYTF. The DNA for the CDR3 is TGTGCCTGGAGTTCACAGTCCTATGGCTACACCTTC.

V and J are TRBV7-8 and TRBJ2-7, with D unresolved. There are 15 residues in the CDR3. V was cut by 0 bases and J by 2 bases, with 11 bases left in between. In germline, CDR1 is SGHVS, CDR2 FQNEAQ. CDR3 in amino acids: CASSLAPGPTYEQYF. CDR3 nucleotides: TGTGCCAGCAGCTTAGCGCCAGGCCCAACCTACGAGCAGTACTTC.

The gene calls are TRBV28 and TRBJ2-3; 7 bases agree with TRBD2. V lost 7 bases and J lost 4; bases outside the gene matches: 11. In germline, CDR1 is MDHEN, CDR2 SYDVKM. The CDR3 is 15 residues long. The CDR3 nucleotides are TGTGCCAGCAAGTCGGGAGGTGCACAATCAGATACGCAGTATTTT. Amino acids: CASKSGGAQSDTQYF.

This chain joins TRBV5-1 and TRBJ2-2, with D maybe TRBD2 (6 bases). From germline, CDR1 is SGHRS and CDR2 YFSETQ. This CDR3 spans 14 amino acids. The V end lost 4 bases, the J end lost 3 bases, and 10 bases lay between the germline ends. The CDR3 DNA follows: TGCGCCAGCAGCAGGGGACTTGACACCGGGGAGCTGTTTTTT. The encoded protein is CASSRGLDTGELFF.

The rearrangement links TRBV5-1 to TRBJ2-3; no definite D call. Germline assignment: CDR1 SGHRS and CDR2 YFSETQ. This CDR3 spans 13 amino acids. The V end was cut by 0 bases, the J end by 8 bases, with 10 bases between. The CDR3 loop reads CASSLELRGTQYF. DNA of the CDR3: TGCGCCAGCAGCTTGGAGTTGCGAGGTACGCAGTATTTT.

The count of this clone is one. The chain combines TRBV5-1 with TRBJ2-1, with 7 bases matching TRBD2. The CDR3 spans 16 residues. Trimming cost V 4 bases and J 5 bases; bases outside gene matches: 12. Germline V CDR1 and CDR2: SGHRS, YFSETQ. The CDR3 reads CASSRGARDYNNEQFF. CDR3 coding DNA: TGCGCCAGCAGCCGTGGGGCCCGGGACTACAACAATGAGCAGTTCTTC.

The chain joins TRBV14 to TRBJ1-1; tentative D call: TRBD1 (5 bases). V lost 4 bases and J 3 bases, leaving 12 bases between the germline ends. Germline V lookup: CDR1 SGHDN, CDR2 FVKESK. The CDR3 is made up of 14 amino acids. The CDR3 DNA is TGTGCCAGCAGCCCCCAGGGCCGCTACACTGAAGCTTTCTTT. This encodes CASSPQGRYTEAFF.

The V and J genes are TRBV6-5 and TRBJ1-5, with D possibly TRBD1 on 6 matching bases. The germline gives CDR1 MNHEY, CDR2 SVGAGI. The CDR3 runs 14 residues. V was clipped by 5 bases and J by 7 bases, with 15 bases between them. In nucleotides, the CDR3 is TGTGCCAGCAGTCTCAGGGGTCAGGAACAGCCCCAGCATTTT. It is translated as CASSLRGQEQPQHF.

Only one count was recorded for this clone. This chain uses TRBV6-6 with TRBJ1-1; 8 bases align to TRBD1. V lost 8 bases to trimming and J lost 0 bases; unmatched junction nucleotides: 11. The CDR3 has 16 amino acids. Looked up from germline, CDR1 is MNHNY and CDR2 is SVGAGI (reference sequence). For the CDR3, the DNA is TGTGCCAGCTCCTGGCGACAGGGGAACCTGAACACTGAAGCTTTCTTT. Translation gives CASSWRQGNLNTEAFF.

The chain employs TRBV28 and TRBJ1-2, with 9 bases lining up with TRBD1. The germline V gene has CDR1 MDHEN and CDR2 SYDVKM. V was pared by 6 bases and J by 7 bases, with 6 bases of the junction left unmatched. The CDR3 is made up of 13 amino acids. CDR3 DNA sequence: TGTGCCAGCAGACGGACAGGGGTGGCTGGCTACACCTTC. The encoded protein is CASRRTGVAGYTF.

The chain recombines TRBV6-1 with TRBJ2-5, with 12 bases identical to TRBD1. Near its end, the DNA agrees better with TRBJ2-7, so the J call may be wrong. In germline, CDR1 is MNHNS, CDR2 SASEGT. The CDR3 covers 15 residues. The CDR3 protein is CASSDTGTGGPEQYF. Written as DNA, the CDR3 is TGTGCCAGCAGTGACACCGGGACAGGGGGCCCCGAGCAGTACTTC.

This clone appeared once. The chain couples TRBV13 to TRBJ2-3, with a possible D match to TRBD1 (6 bases). V was clipped by 2 bases and J by 0 bases, with 12 bases between them. Per the germline V gene, CDR1 is PRHDT and CDR2 is FYEKMQ (reference sequence). The CDR3 runs to 16 residues. For the CDR3, the DNA is TGTGCCAGCAGCTTATTCAACAGGGCTAGCACAGATACGCAGTATTTT. It translates to CASSLFNRASTDTQYF.